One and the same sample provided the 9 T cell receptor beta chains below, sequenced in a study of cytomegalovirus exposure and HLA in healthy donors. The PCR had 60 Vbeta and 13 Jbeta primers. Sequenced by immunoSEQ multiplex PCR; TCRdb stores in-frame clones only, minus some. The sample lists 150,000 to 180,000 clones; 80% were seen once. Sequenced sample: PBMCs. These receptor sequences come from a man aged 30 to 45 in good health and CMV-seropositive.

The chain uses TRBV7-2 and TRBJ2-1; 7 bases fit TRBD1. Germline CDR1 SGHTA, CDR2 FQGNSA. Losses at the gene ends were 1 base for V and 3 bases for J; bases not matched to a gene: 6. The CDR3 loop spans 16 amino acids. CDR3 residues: CASSLEGAADYNEQFF. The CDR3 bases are TGTGCCAGCAGCTTAGAGGGGGCAGCGGACTACAATGAGCAGTTCTTC.

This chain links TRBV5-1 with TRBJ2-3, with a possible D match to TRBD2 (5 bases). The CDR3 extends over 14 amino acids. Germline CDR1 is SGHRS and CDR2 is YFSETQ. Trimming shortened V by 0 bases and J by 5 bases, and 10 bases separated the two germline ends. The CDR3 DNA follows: TGCGCCAGCAGCTTGGGTAGCGAGGAAGATACGCAGTATTTT. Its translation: CASSLGSEEDTQYF.

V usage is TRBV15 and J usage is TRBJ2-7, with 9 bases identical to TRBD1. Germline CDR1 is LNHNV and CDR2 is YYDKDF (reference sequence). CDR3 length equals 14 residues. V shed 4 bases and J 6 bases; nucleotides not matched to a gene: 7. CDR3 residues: CATSTRTGEAEQYF. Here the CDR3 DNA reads TGTGCCACCAGCACTAGGACAGGGGAGGCCGAGCAGTACTTC.

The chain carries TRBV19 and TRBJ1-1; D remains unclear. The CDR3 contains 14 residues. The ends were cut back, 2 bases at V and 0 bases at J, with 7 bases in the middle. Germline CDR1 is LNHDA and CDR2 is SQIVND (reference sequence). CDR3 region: CASSISTLNTEAFF. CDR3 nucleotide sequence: TGTGCCAGTAGTATATCGACATTGAACACTGAAGCTTTCTTT.

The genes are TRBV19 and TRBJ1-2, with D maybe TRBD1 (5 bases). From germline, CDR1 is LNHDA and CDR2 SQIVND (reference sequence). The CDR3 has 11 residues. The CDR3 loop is CGAGTSYGYTF. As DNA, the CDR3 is TGTGGTGCCGGGACTTCCTATGGCTACACCTTC.

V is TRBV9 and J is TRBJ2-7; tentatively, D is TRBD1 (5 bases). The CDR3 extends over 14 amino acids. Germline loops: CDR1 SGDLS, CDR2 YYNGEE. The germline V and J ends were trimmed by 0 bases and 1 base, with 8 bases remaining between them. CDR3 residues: CASSVVGASYEQYF. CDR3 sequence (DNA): TGTGCCAGCAGCGTAGTTGGGGCGTCCTACGAGCAGTACTTC.

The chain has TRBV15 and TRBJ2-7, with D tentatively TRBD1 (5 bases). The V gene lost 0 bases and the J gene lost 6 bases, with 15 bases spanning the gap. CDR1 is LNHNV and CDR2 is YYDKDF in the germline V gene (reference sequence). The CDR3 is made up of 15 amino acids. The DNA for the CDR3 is TGTGCCACCAGCAGAGATTTAAGAACAGGCCTCGAGCAGTACTTC. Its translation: CATSRDLRTGLEQYF.

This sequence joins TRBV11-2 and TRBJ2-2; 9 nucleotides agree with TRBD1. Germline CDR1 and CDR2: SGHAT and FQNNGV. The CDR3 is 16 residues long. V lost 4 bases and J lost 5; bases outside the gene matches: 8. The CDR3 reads CASSSPGQGRTGELFF. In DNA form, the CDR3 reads TGTGCCAGCAGCTCTCCGGGACAGGGTCGGACCGGGGAGCTGTTTTTT.

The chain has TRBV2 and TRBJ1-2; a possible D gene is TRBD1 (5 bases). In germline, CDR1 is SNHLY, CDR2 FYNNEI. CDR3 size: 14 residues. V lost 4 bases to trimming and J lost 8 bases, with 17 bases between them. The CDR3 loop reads CASSVGRATGGYTF. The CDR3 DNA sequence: TGTGCCAGCAGTGTTGGCAGGGCGACGGGCGGCTACACCTTC.